This T cell receptor beta chain emerged from a study of molecular identifiers for immune sequencing clone quantification. TCRdb re-called the PCR reads through MiXCR, storing one row per CDR3 protein. The repertoire holds 85,000 to 90,000 distinct CDR3 sequences, around 25% seen once, with about 0.73% in the top ten. The V gene's germline CDR1 is LNHNV and CDR2 YYDKDF (reference sequence). The CDR3 is made up of 12 amino acids. Regarding this clonotype: An end of the junction does not agree with germline; a read error may underlie this.

The source is a human donor in good health. Some libraries in this study had Jurkat cell RNA spiked in. Sequencing used naive CD8+ T cells from blood, with Jurkat cell RNA spiked in. Subset reported: FACS-sorted CD8+CD4-CCR7+CD45RA+ naive T cells. V gene TRBV15 combines with J gene TRBJ1-1, with 7 positions matching TRBD1. This CDR3 reads CAISADRVFAFF. The CDR3 nucleotides read TGTGCCATCAGCGCCGACAGGGTGTTTGCTTTCTTT.